These 14 T cell receptor beta chains were all obtained from the same sample, sequenced in a study of blood T cells in healthy people across ages. With a J-beta primer mix and a sample-barcoded 5' primer, a second PCR ran about 6 to 11 cycles. From the 5' RACE reads, TCRdb called clonotypes with MiXCR, one entry per CDR3 protein. The sample includes approximately 810,000 distinct CDR3 sequences, roughly 35% seen only once; the top ten take about an eighth. The sequencing sample was made of blood. Receptor source: a man younger than 30 in good health.

V is TRBV20-1 and J is TRBJ2-1; D might be TRBD2 (6 bases). The CDR3 has 12 amino acids. V was clipped by 6 bases and J by 15 bases, with 21 bases between them. Looked up from germline, CDR1 is DFQATT and CDR2 is SNEGSKA (reference sequence). The CDR3 is CSAPRDSCISFF. The DNA of the CDR3 is TGCAGTGCCCCACGGGACTCTTGTATCTCGTTCTTC.

The rearrangement joins TRBV20-1 to TRBJ2-6; TRBD2 might be the D (6 bases). CDR3 size: 19 residues. Germline CDR1 is DFQATT and CDR2 is SNEGSKA (reference sequence). Deletions cut 0 bases from V and 0 bases from J, with 18 bases between. The CDR3 is CSARDAHPLANSGANVLTF. The CDR3 nucleotides read TGCAGTGCTAGAGATGCCCATCCTCTAGCGAACTCTGGGGCCAACGTCCTGACTTTC.

In this sample, this clonotype turned up a few times. J is TRBJ2-3 and V is TRBV7-2; maybe TRBD1 (6 bases). V lost 5 bases, J lost 4 bases, and 13 bases lay in between. Germline-derived CDR1 and CDR2 are SGHTA and FQGNSA. The length of the CDR3 is 14 residues. CDR3 in amino acids: CASSLVRGSDTQYF. The CDR3 nucleotides read TGTGCCAGCAGCCTCGTGAGGGGGTCAGATACGCAGTATTTT.

In its sample, this clonotype was seen a few times. This rearrangement joins TRBV20-1 to TRBJ1-2, with D possibly matching TRBD1 (6 bases). The CDR3 has 11 residues. With 7 bases removed from V and 6 bases from J, the gap between germline ends came to 12 bases. Germline V gene data show CDR1 as DFQATT and CDR2 as SNEGSKA (reference sequence). This chain's CDR3 is CSGPAGDGYTF. CDR3 bases: TGCAGTGGTCCGGCAGGGGATGGCTACACCTTC.

The chain is built from TRBV20-1 and TRBJ1-4; maybe TRBD1 (6 bases). With 0 bases removed from V and 7 bases from J, the gap between germline ends came to 15 bases. Germline assignment: CDR1 DFQATT and CDR2 SNEGSKA (reference sequence). The CDR3 spans 15 residues. In DNA, the CDR3 is TGCAGTGCTAGAGATATGGTACAGGGCGCTGAAAAACTGTTTTTT. Translation gives CSARDMVQGAEKLFF.

The chain carries TRBV20-1 and TRBJ2-3; D is undetermined. Germline CDR1 is DFQATT and CDR2 is SNEGSKA (reference sequence). Between the trimmed V and J ends, which lost 3 bases and 0 bases, there was a span of 10 bases. The CDR3 runs 14 residues. The CDR3 sequence: CSARGAESTDTQYF. For the CDR3, the DNA is TGCAGTGCTAGGGGCGCGGAGAGCACAGATACGCAGTATTTT.

Here the CDR3 reads CSASQVGSTDTQYF. The CDR3 DNA is TGCAGTGCTAGTCAAGTCGGTAGCACAGATACGCAGTATTTT. The chain employs TRBV20-1 and TRBJ2-3; D is unresolved. The CDR3 length is 14 residues. Trimming removed 3 bases at V and 0 bases at J, with 10 bases between. Germline V gives CDR1 DFQATT, CDR2 SNEGSKA (reference sequence).

The chain uses TRBV6-2 or TRBV6-3 and TRBJ2-1; D gene uncertain. V was shortened by 3 bases and J by 8 bases, with 14 bases between the two germline ends. The length of the CDR3 is 14 residues. The germline V gene encodes CDR1 MNHEY and CDR2 SVGEGT. The CDR3 spells CASSYSQSSDEQFF. The CDR3 DNA is TGTGCCAGCAGTTATAGCCAGTCCTCGGATGAGCAGTTCTTC.

Regarding this clonotype: A much larger clone differs from this one at a single base, so this may be a read error. The chain couples TRBV7-9 to TRBJ2-4; D ambiguous. The CDR3 has 17 residues. Germline-derived CDR1 and CDR2 are SEHNR and FQNEAQ (reference sequence). The V end lost 0 bases, the J end lost 5 bases, and 17 bases lay between the germline ends. The CDR3 loop reads CASSLAYGPEVENIQYF. The CDR3 bases are TGTGCCAGCAGCTTAGCCTATGGACCAGAGGTCGAAAACATTCAGTACTTC.

The CDR3 nucleotides are TGTGCCAGCAGCCAAGAACTAGCGGGGGCCGGGGAGCAGTTCTTC. Its translation is CASSQELAGAGEQFF. The chain combines TRBV14 with TRBJ2-1; TRBD2 matches at 11 bases. The CDR3 extends over 15 amino acids. The V and J ends lost 0 bases and 10 bases, in that order; junction bases with no gene match: 5. Germline V gene sequence: CDR1 SGHDN, CDR2 FVKESK.

This clonotype was seen at least ten times. The V call is TRBV12-3 or TRBV12-4, the J call TRBJ2-5, with 9 nucleotides matching TRBD1. The CDR3 is made up of 14 amino acids. J gave up 4 bases and V 6 bases, and 6 bases lay outside the gene matches. CDR3 coding DNA: TGTGCCAGCAGGTCGGGACAGGGTCGAGAGACCCAGTACTTC. Translation gives CASRSGQGRETQYF.

Ten or more counts support this clonotype. This CDR3 is CASSLAASSGANVLTF. The CDR3 DNA is TGTGCCAGCAGTTTAGCGGCAAGCTCTGGGGCCAACGTCCTGACTTTC. The chain joins TRBV12-3 or TRBV12-4 to TRBJ2-6; D unclear. CDR3 length equals 16 residues. V lost 0 bases, J lost 0 bases, and 6 bases lay in between.

The CDR3 bases are TGTGCCAGCAGCTCCGGGATCGGGAGGGGCTACACCTTC. It codes for CASSSGIGRGYTF. This chain uses TRBV6-5 with TRBJ1-2; D gene uncertain. Trimming cost V 6 bases and J 8 bases, with 16 bases left between them. This CDR3 has 13 amino acids. The V gene's germline CDR1 is MNHEY and CDR2 SVGAGI.

In this sample, this clonotype turned up a few times. The rearrangement uses TRBV7-2 and TRBJ2-5, with D unresolved. V lost 2 bases to trimming and J lost 2 bases, with 12 bases between them. From germline, CDR1 is SGHTA and CDR2 FQGNSA. This CDR3 spans 15 amino acids. The CDR3 nucleotides read TGTGCCAGCAGCTTACAGGTCAGGCCACAAGAGACCCAGTACTTC. It yields the protein CASSLQVRPQETQYF. Based on the CDR3 plus reference TRBV7-2 and TRBJ2-5, the full variable domain is GAGVSQSPSNKVTEKGKDVELRCDPISGHTALYWYRQSLGQGLEFLIYFQGNSAPDKSGLPSDRFSAERTGGSVSTLTIQRTQQEDSAVYLCASSLQVRPQETQYFGPGTRLLVL.